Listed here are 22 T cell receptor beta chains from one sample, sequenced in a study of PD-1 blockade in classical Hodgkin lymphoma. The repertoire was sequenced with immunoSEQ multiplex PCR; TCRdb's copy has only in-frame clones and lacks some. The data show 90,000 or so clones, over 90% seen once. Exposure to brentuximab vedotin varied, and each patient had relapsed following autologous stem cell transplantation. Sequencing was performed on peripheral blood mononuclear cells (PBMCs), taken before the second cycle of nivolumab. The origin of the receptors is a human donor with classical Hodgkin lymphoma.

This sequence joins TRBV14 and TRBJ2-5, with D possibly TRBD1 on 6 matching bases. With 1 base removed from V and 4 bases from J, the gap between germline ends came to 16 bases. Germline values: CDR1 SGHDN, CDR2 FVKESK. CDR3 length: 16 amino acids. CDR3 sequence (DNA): TGTGCCAGCAGCCAAGTGATCTGGGGGCGGAGAGAGACCCAGTACTTC. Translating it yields CASSQVIWGRRETQYF.

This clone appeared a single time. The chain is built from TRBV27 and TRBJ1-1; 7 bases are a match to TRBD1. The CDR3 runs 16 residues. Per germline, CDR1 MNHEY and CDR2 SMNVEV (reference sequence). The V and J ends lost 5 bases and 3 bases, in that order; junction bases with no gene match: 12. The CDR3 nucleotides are TGTGCCAGCAGTACCTGGACAGGCCGGAGCGACACTGAAGCTTTCTTT. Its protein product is CASSTWTGRSDTEAFF.

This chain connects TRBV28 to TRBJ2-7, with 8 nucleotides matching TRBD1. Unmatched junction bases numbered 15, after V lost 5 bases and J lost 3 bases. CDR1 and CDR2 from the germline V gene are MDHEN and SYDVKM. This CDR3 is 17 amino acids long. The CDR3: CASSDPSRGRINYEQYF. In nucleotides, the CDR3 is TGTGCCAGCAGTGACCCTTCCAGGGGGCGCATTAACTACGAGCAGTACTTC. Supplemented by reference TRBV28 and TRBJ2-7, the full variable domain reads DVKVTQSSRYLVKRTGEKVFLECVQDMDHENMFWYRQDPGLGLRLIYFSYDVKMKEKGDIPEGYSVSREKKERFSLILESASTNQTSMYLCASSDPSRGRINYEQYFGPGTRLTVT.

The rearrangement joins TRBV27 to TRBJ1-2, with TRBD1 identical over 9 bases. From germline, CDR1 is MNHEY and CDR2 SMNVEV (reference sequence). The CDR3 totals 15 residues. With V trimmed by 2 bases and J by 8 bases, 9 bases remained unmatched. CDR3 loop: CASSLLGTGFRGYTF. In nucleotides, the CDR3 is TGTGCCAGCAGTTTACTTGGGACAGGGTTTCGAGGCTACACCTTC.

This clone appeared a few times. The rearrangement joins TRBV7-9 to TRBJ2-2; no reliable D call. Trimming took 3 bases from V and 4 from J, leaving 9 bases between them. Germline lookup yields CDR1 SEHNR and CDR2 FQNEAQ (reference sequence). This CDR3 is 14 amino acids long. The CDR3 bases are TGTGCCAGCAGCTTTCTTCTGCGCACCGGGGAGCTGTTTTTT. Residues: CASSFLLRTGELFF.

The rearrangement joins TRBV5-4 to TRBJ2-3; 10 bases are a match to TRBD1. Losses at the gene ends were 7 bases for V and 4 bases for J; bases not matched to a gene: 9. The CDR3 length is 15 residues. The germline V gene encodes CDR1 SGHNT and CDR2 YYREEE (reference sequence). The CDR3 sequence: CASLGTGASADTQYF. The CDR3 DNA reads TGTGCCAGCCTAGGGACAGGGGCTTCTGCAGATACGCAGTATTTT.

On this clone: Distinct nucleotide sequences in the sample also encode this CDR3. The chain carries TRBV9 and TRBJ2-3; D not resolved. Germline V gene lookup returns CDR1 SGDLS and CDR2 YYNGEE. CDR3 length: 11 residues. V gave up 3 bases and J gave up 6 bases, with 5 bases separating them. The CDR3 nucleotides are TGTGCCAGCAGCGCCCAGGATACGCAGTATTTT. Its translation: CASSAQDTQYF.

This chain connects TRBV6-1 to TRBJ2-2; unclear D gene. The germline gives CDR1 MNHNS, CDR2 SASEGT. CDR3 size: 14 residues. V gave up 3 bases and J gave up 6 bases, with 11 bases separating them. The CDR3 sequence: CASSDGVSSGELFF. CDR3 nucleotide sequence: TGTGCCAGCAGTGACGGAGTCAGCTCCGGGGAGCTGTTTTTT.

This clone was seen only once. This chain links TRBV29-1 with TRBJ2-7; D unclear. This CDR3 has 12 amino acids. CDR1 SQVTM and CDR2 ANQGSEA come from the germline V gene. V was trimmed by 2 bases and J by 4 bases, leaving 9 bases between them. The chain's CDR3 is CSVEFTRYEQYF. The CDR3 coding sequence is TGCAGCGTTGAATTTACTCGTTACGAGCAGTACTTC.

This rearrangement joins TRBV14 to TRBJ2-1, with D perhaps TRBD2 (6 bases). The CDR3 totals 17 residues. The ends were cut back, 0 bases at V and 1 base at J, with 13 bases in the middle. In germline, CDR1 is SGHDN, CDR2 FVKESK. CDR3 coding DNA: TGTGCCAGCAGCCAAGAGAGGAGGGCGAGTTCCTACAATGAGCAGTTCTTC. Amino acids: CASSQERRASSYNEQFF.

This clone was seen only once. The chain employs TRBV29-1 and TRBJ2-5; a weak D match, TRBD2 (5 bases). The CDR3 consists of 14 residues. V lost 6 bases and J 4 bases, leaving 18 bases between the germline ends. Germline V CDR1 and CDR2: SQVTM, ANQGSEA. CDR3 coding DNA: TGCAGCGTGGTACGAGGTCTAGCTCCAGAGACCCAGTACTTC. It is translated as CSVVRGLAPETQYF.

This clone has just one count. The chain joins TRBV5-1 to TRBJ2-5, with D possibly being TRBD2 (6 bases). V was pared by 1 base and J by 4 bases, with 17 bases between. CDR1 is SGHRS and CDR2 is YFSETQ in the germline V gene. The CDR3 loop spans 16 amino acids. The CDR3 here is CASSLYSGQTPETQYF. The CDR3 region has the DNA TGCGCCAGCAGCTTGTATAGCGGCCAAACCCCAGAGACCCAGTACTTC.

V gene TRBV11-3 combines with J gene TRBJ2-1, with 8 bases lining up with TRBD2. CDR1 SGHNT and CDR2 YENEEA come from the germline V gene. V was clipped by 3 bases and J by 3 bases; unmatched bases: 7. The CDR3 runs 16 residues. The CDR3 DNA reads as TGTGCCAGCAGCTTCAACGGGGGGGCGGGCTACAATGAGCAGTTCTTC. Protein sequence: CASSFNGGAGYNEQFF.

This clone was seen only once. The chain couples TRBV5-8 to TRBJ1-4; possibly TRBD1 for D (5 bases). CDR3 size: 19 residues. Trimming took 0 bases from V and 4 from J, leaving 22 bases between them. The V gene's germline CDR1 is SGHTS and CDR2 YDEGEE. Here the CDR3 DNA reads TGTGCCAGCAGCTTGGCCCGACAGAGCCCCCCTGTGGGTAATGAAAAACTGTTTTTT. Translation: CASSLARQSPPVGNEKLFF.

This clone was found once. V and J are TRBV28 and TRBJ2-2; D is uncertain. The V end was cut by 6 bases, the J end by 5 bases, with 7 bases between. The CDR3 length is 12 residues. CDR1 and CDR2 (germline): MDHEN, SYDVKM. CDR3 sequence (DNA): TGTGCCAGCAGCCCGACAACCGGGGAGCTGTTTTTT. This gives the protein CASSPTTGELFF.

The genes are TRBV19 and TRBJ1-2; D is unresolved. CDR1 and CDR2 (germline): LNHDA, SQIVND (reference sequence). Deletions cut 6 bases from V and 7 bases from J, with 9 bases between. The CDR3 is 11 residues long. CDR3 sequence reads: CASSLGSGYTF. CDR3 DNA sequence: TGTGCCAGTAGCCTAGGTTCTGGCTACACCTTC.

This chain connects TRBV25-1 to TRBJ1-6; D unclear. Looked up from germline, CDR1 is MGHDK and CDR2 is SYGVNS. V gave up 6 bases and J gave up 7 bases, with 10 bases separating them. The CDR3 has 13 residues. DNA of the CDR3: TGTGCCAGCAGAACGGTTGACAATTCACCCCTCCACTTT. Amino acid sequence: CASRTVDNSPLHF.

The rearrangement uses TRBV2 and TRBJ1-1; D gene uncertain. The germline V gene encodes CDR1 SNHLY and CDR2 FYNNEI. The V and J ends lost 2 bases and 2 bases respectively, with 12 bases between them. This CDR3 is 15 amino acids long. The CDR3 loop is CASSENGDPNTEAFF. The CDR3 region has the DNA TGTGCCAGCAGTGAAAACGGGGATCCTAACACTGAAGCTTTCTTT.

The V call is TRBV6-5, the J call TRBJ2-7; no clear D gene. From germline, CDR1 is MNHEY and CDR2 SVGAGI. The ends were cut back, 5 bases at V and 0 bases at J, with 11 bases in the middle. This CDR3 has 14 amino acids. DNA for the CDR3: TGTGCCAGCAGTCCCGGACGGTACTCCTACGAGCAGTACTTC. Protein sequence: CASSPGRYSYEQYF.

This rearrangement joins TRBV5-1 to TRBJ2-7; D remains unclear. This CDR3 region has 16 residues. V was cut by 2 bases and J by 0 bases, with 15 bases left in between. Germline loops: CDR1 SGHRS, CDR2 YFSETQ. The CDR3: CASSFRRSASSYEQYF. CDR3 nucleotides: TGCGCCAGCAGCTTTCGGCGGAGCGCTTCCTCCTACGAGCAGTACTTC.

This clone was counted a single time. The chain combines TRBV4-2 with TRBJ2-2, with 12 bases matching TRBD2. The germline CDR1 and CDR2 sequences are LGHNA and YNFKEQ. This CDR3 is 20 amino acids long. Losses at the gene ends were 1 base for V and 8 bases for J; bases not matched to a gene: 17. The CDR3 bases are TGTGCCAGCAGCCAAGGATTTCAGGGGAAACTAGCGGGAGGATGGGGGGAGCTGTTTTTT. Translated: CASSQGFQGKLAGGWGELFF.

Here the CDR3 reads CASSLPWTETNEQFF. The CDR3 DNA is TGTGCCAGCAGCTTACCCTGGACGGAGACCAATGAGCAGTTCTTC. V is TRBV7-9 and J is TRBJ2-1, with D uncertain. Germline CDR1 reads SEHNR; CDR2 reads FQNEAQ (reference sequence). The CDR3 totals 15 residues. V dropped 2 bases and J dropped 6 bases, with 14 bases sitting between them.